The present T cell receptor beta chain was sequenced within a study of blood T cell repertoires in COVID-19. Turning to the study itself: The United States, Italy and Spain provided the acute and convalescent COVID-19 samples. PBMCs, B-cell-depleted T cells, or T cells provided the cDNA or gDNA that made up the material.

Trimming removed 5 bases at V and 5 bases at J, with 10 bases between. Germline CDR1 and CDR2: MNHEY and SVGEGT. The CDR3 covers 13 residues. Under the authors' procedure: Researchers report that nucleated cell counts were estimated from reference gene primer amplification. The data were produced by immunoSEQ multiplex PCR, yet TCRdb's version contains in-frame clones alone and is incomplete. D and trimming were read from the DNA, whereas the V and J calls and clone size are those reported in that table. Here the sample spans over 200,000 clones, 80% to 85% being singletons. Sequencing used peripheral blood. The receptor comes from a man aged 50 to 60 with active or convalescent COVID-19. The chain has TRBV6-2 or TRBV6-3 and TRBJ1-5, with D unclear. The CDR3 DNA reads as TGTGCCAGCAGTGCTGACAAAGATCAGCCCCAGCATTTT. Its translation is CASSADKDQPQHF.